The 19 T cell receptor beta chains below come from one sample, sequenced in a study of cytomegalovirus exposure and HLA in healthy donors. Primers for the PCR totalled 60 Vbeta and 13 Jbeta. Sequenced by immunoSEQ multiplex PCR; TCRdb stores in-frame clones only, minus some. The table has hundreds of thousands of clones, 85% to 90% seen once; the top ten hold roughly 2.3%. Material for sequencing was PBMCs. The receptors were gathered from a woman aged 18-29 years in good health and CMV-seronegative.

The V call is TRBV5-6, the J call TRBJ2-1; 7 bases agree with TRBD2. The trim removed 0 bases at V and 5 bases at J, leaving 11 bases unmatched. The CDR3 covers 17 residues. CDR1 is SGHDT and CDR2 is YYEEEE in the germline V gene. The CDR3 protein is CASSLEFGLVWDNEQFF. Here the CDR3 DNA reads TGTGCCAGCAGCTTGGAGTTCGGACTAGTTTGGGACAATGAGCAGTTCTTC.

V is TRBV7-2 and J is TRBJ2-5; possible D gene TRBD2, 6 bases. This CDR3 is 16 amino acids long. Per the germline V gene, CDR1 is SGHTA and CDR2 is FQGNSA. The V gene lost 0 bases and the J gene lost 4 bases, with 15 bases spanning the gap. In DNA, the CDR3 is TGTGCCAGCAGCTTAGCGTATAGCGGCGGGTCAGAGACCCAGTACTTC. Encoded protein: CASSLAYSGGSETQYF.

This chain joins TRBV5-1 and TRBJ1-1; no reliable D call. This CDR3 region has 15 residues. Germline assignment: CDR1 SGHRS and CDR2 YFSETQ. Trimming took 5 bases from V and 3 from J, leaving 17 bases between them. CDR3 coding DNA: TGCGCCAGCAGACCGAAGAAAGGGAGGCACACTGAAGCTTTCTTT. This gives the protein CASRPKKGRHTEAFF. The entire variable domain, with the rest obtained from reference TRBV5-1 and TRBJ1-1, is as follows: KAGVTQTPRYLIKTRGQQVTLSCSPISGHRSVSWYQQTPGQGLQFLFEYFSETQRNKGNFPGRFSGRQFSNSRSEMNVSTLELGDSALYLCASRPKKGRHTEAFFGQGTRLTVV.

The rearrangement links TRBV7-3 to TRBJ2-7, with a possible D match to TRBD1 (6 bases). V was shortened by 5 bases and J by 7 bases, with 15 bases between the two germline ends. The CDR3 has 13 amino acids. Germline values: CDR1 SGHTA, CDR2 FQGTGA. The CDR3 spells CASSLTGWGEQYF. The CDR3 bases are TGTGCCAGCAGCCTCACAGGGTGGGGGGAGCAGTACTTC.

The V and J genes are TRBV23-1 and TRBJ1-1; D is possibly TRBD1 (6 bases). TRBV23-1 is marked as an open reading frame, function uncertain. The V end lost 4 bases, the J end lost 2 bases, and 14 bases lay between the germline ends. The CDR3 is 15 amino acids. In DNA form, the CDR3 reads TGCGCCAGCAGTCCTCCCGGGACATCAAACACTGAAGCTTTCTTT. Its translation: CASSPPGTSNTEAFF.

This clone was seen a single time. The rearrangement links TRBV6-5 to TRBJ2-7; 9 nucleotides agree with TRBD2. The trim removed 0 bases at V and 1 base at J, leaving 4 bases unmatched. The CDR3 is 16 amino acids. Germline V gene sequence: CDR1 MNHEY, CDR2 SVGAGI. The CDR3 DNA reads as TGTGCCAGCAGTTACTCGACTAGCGGTGTTTCCTACGAGCAGTACTTC. This sequence encodes CASSYSTSGVSYEQYF.

This chain uses TRBV5-1 with TRBJ1-5; D is unclear. The CDR3 is made up of 15 amino acids. Trimming pared 4 bases from V and 2 bases from J, leaving 13 bases between. Germline CDR1 reads SGHRS; CDR2 reads YFSETQ. The CDR3 sequence is CASSLDISGNQPQHF. The CDR3, as DNA: TGCGCCAGCAGCCTCGACATCTCGGGCAATCAGCCCCAGCATTTT.

Regarding this clone: Compared with germline, one end of the junction differs, possibly owing to a read error. The chain couples TRBV30 to TRBJ2-2; 7 bases line up with TRBD1. The CDR3 consists of 11 residues. The germline CDR1 and CDR2 sequences are GTSNPN and SVGIG (reference sequence). The CDR3 DNA sequence: TGTGCCCGGAGACAGGGCGGGGAGCTGTTTTTT. This gives the protein CARRQGGELFF.

Written as DNA, the CDR3 is TGTGCCATCAGCGGGGGGGAACAGGGTTTGAACACTGAAGCTTTCTTT. It specifies CAISGGEQGLNTEAFF. The chain links TRBV10-3 to TRBJ1-1; D possibly corresponds to TRBD1 (6 bases). This CDR3 is built from 16 residues. V lost 6 bases and J lost 0, with 17 bases in between. CDR1 and CDR2 (germline): ENHRY, SYGVKD.

The sample holds one count of this clone. This chain connects TRBV6-5 to TRBJ1-3; TRBD1 is a possible D gene (6 bases). The CDR3 totals 15 residues. With 7 bases removed from V and 0 bases from J, the gap between germline ends came to 13 bases. Germline V gives CDR1 MNHEY, CDR2 SVGAGI. CDR3 protein: CASTTGMSSGNTIYF. As DNA, the CDR3 is TGTGCCAGCACTACAGGGATGAGCTCTGGAAACACCATATATTTT.

CDR3 in amino acids: CASSGLAGAYEQYF. CDR3 nucleotides: TGTGCCAGCTCTGGACTAGCGGGGGCTTACGAGCAGTACTTC. This chain connects TRBV6-1 to TRBJ2-7; TRBD2 agrees at 13 bases. There are 14 residues in the CDR3. CDR1 and CDR2 (germline): MNHNS, SASEGT. J lost 4 bases, V lost 8 bases, and 5 bases had no gene match.

The chain carries TRBV29-1 and TRBJ1-2; TRBD1 might be the D (5 bases). CDR3 length equals 16 residues. V was cut by 2 bases and J by 4 bases, with 20 bases left in between. Germline lookup yields CDR1 SQVTM and CDR2 ANQGSEA. CDR3 sequence (DNA): TGCAGCGTTGAACGTCCGGTGGCAGGGAACGGCTATGGCTACACCTTC. This encodes CSVERPVAGNGYGYTF. Filled out from reference TRBV29-1 and TRBJ1-2, the complete variable domain reads SAVISQKPSRDICQRGTSLTIQCQVDSQVTMMFWYRQQPGQSLTLIATANQGSEATYESGFVIDKFPISRPNLTFSTLTVSNMSPEDSSIYLCSVERPVAGNGYGYTFGSGTRLTVV.

The V call is TRBV4-1, the J call TRBJ1-1; the D is unclear. V was pared by 1 base and J by 5 bases, with 11 bases between. This CDR3 region has 14 residues. The germline V gene encodes CDR1 MGHRA and CDR2 YSYEKL. This chain's CDR3 is CASSQVTGFTEAFF. CDR3 sequence (DNA): TGCGCCAGCAGCCAAGTAACGGGATTTACTGAAGCTTTCTTT.

Turning to this clone: An end of the junction differs from the germline gene, which may be a read error. The chain links TRBV7-7 to TRBJ1-1, with D uncertain. Germline-derived CDR1 and CDR2 are SSHAT and FNYEAQ (reference sequence). The CDR3 runs to 13 residues. CDR3 protein: CASSLSTYTEAFF. In DNA, the CDR3 is TGTGCTAGCAGCTTGTCAACTTACACTGAAGCTTTCTTT.

As for this clone: One end of the junction does not line up with germline, which may come from a read error. The V gene is TRBV7-7, the J gene TRBJ2-2, with 10 bases aligning to TRBD2. The V gene's germline CDR1 is SSHAT and CDR2 FNYEAQ (reference sequence). This CDR3 comprises 15 residues. The CDR3 nucleotides are TGTGCTAGCAGCTTAGGAGCGGGGGGGCCCGGGGAGCTGTTTTTT. This gives the protein CASSLGAGGPGELFF.

The chain joins TRBV7-8 to TRBJ1-4, with 9 nucleotides matching TRBD1. The germline V gene encodes CDR1 SGHVS and CDR2 FQNEAQ. The CDR3 runs 14 residues. The J segment lost 5 bases and the V segment lost 5 bases, leaving 3 bases of the junction unmatched. The CDR3 loop is CASSLGTGNEKLFF. DNA for the CDR3: TGTGCCAGCAGCCTCGGGACAGGGAATGAAAAACTGTTTTTT.

This chain connects TRBV18 to TRBJ2-7; D might be TRBD2 (6 bases). The CDR3 is made up of 15 amino acids. Germline loops: CDR1 KGHSH, CDR2 LQKENI. V was cut by 2 bases and J by 3 bases, with 14 bases left in between. The CDR3 reads CASSPVRLEYYEQYF. CDR3 DNA: TGTGCCAGCTCACCAGTAAGACTAGAGTACTACGAGCAGTACTTC. Complete variable domain (other parts from reference TRBV18 and TRBJ2-7): NAGVMQNPRHLVRRRGQEARLRCSPMKGHSHVYWYRQLPEEGLKFMVYLQKENIIDESGMPKERFSAEFPKEGPSILRIQQVVRGDSAAYFCASSPVRLEYYEQYFGPGTRLTVT.

A word on this clone: This specimen includes other DNA sequences encoding the same CDR3. The chain links TRBV7-6 to TRBJ2-7; TRBD1 matches 7 bases. Germline values: CDR1 SGHVS, CDR2 FNYEAQ. Germline trimming cut 2 bases from V and 2 bases from J; bases unmatched to any gene: 0. CDR3 size: 13 residues. The CDR3 DNA reads as TGTGCCAGCAGCTTACAGGGGGCCTACGAGCAGTACTTC. This translates into CASSLQGAYEQYF.

This clone was counted a few times. This sequence joins TRBV7-8 and TRBJ2-7; no firm D call. The CDR3 has 12 amino acids. V was clipped by 6 bases and J by 3 bases, with 9 bases between them. From germline, CDR1 is SGHVS and CDR2 FQNEAQ. The CDR3 DNA reads as TGTGCCAGCAGTTACCCGGGCTACGAGCAGTACTTC. Translated, it gives CASSYPGYEQYF.